The 23 T cell receptor beta chains reported below all come from one sample, sequenced in a study of T cell changes during pregnancy in multiple sclerosis. Here immunoSEQ multiplex PCR was the method, and the copy in TCRdb shows in-frame clones only, minus some. The sample has about 32,000 clones; approximately 89% are singletons. Sequencing used CD8+ T cells from peripheral blood mononuclear cells, obtained in the first trimester of pregnancy. The source of these receptors is a female donor with multiple sclerosis, enrolled in a pregnancy study.

V and J are TRBV7-9 and TRBJ2-1; 7 bases are a match to TRBD2. CDR1 is SEHNR, CDR2 FQNEAQ, per germline (reference sequence). V was pared by 0 bases and J by 7 bases, with 9 bases of the junction left unmatched. The CDR3 covers 16 residues. CDR3 amino acids: CASSLAERSGGNEQFF. CDR3 sequence (DNA): TGTGCCAGCAGCTTAGCTGAACGATCCGGGGGGAATGAGCAGTTCTTC.

This sequence joins TRBV9 and TRBJ2-3; 12 bases line up with TRBD2. CDR1 and CDR2 (germline): SGDLS, YYNGEE. This CDR3 contains 17 residues. Trimming at V came to 3 bases and at J to 0 bases, leaving 5 bases not matched to a gene. CDR3 sequence: CASSEGGLAGSTDTQYF. As DNA, the CDR3 is TGTGCCAGCAGCGAGGGAGGACTAGCGGGAAGCACAGATACGCAGTATTTT.

The chain joins TRBV27 to TRBJ2-1, with D perhaps TRBD2 (6 bases). This CDR3 is 14 amino acids long. From germline, CDR1 is MNHEY and CDR2 SMNVEV (reference sequence). The ends were cut back, 4 bases at V and 0 bases at J, with 7 bases in the middle. CDR3 sequence (DNA): TGTGCCAGCAGTTCAGCGGGCTCCTACAATGAGCAGTTCTTC. Translation gives CASSSAGSYNEQFF.

The CDR3 DNA reads as TGTGCCAGCAGCTTATCCCCTTCTGGAAACACCATATATTTT. It is translated as CASSLSPSGNTIYF. The chain uses TRBV11-2 and TRBJ1-3, with D hard to call. CDR1 SGHAT and CDR2 FQNNGV come from the germline V gene. The CDR3 sequence is 14 residues long. Trimming took 2 bases from V and 1 from J, leaving 6 bases between them.

This chain links TRBV19 with TRBJ2-6; D is possibly TRBD2 (7 bases). Looked up from germline, CDR1 is LNHDA and CDR2 is SQIVND (reference sequence). The CDR3 totals 16 residues. Trimming removed 4 bases from V and 3 bases from J, with 13 bases in between. CDR3 DNA sequence: TGTGCCAGTAGTAACGGCGGGGGCGGTGGGGCCAACGTCCTGACTTTC. It encodes CASSNGGGGGANVLTF.

The V and J genes are TRBV5-5 and TRBJ2-3, with 8 bases lining up with TRBD2. J was trimmed by 2 bases and V by 4 bases; bases with no gene match: 6. CDR1 and CDR2 (germline): SGHKS, YYEKEE (reference sequence). CDR3 length: 15 residues. The CDR3: CASSRTSPDTDTQYF. CDR3 coding DNA: TGTGCCAGCAGCAGGACTAGCCCGGACACAGATACGCAGTATTTT.

This clone was observed a handful of times. The V and J genes are TRBV6-6 and TRBJ2-1; TRBD2 matches 12 bases. V was clipped by 7 bases and J by 5 bases; unmatched bases: 3. The CDR3 loop spans 14 amino acids. Per germline, CDR1 MNHNY and CDR2 SVGAGI (reference sequence). CDR3 nucleotide sequence: TGTGCCAGCAATCGACTAGCGGGAGACAATGAGCAGTTCTTC. Its translation: CASNRLAGDNEQFF.

J is TRBJ2-7 and V is TRBV5-5, with D perhaps matching TRBD1 (7 bases). The CDR3 sequence is 15 residues long. The V end lost 3 bases, the J end lost 2 bases, and 15 bases lay between the germline ends. Germline V gene lookup returns CDR1 SGHKS and CDR2 YYEKEE (reference sequence). This CDR3 reads CASSSNRGLAYEQYF. The CDR3 DNA is TGTGCCAGCAGCTCTAACAGGGGACTGGCCTACGAGCAGTACTTC.

The J gene is TRBJ1-1, the V gene TRBV30; 9 bases line up with TRBD1. This CDR3 contains 15 residues. Germline V lookup: CDR1 GTSNPN, CDR2 SVGIG (reference sequence). J gave up 1 base and V 2 bases, and 5 bases lay outside the gene matches. The CDR3 sequence is CAWSHPGQGNTEAFF. Written as DNA, the CDR3 is TGTGCCTGGAGTCACCCGGGACAGGGGAACACTGAAGCTTTCTTT.

The chain couples TRBV21-1 to TRBJ2-7; TRBD2 is taken as the D call from the table, unchecked against the DNA. TRBV21-1 is designated a pseudogene. The length of the CDR3 is 14 residues. CDR3 sequence reads: CASSGRSRPYEQYF. In DNA form, the CDR3 reads TGTGCCAGCAGCGGGAGATCCAGGCCCTACGAGCAGTACTTC.

The V call is TRBV10-3, the J call TRBJ2-1; 9 nucleotides agree with TRBD1. Germline trimming cut 10 bases from V and 7 bases from J; bases unmatched to any gene: 2. CDR3 size: 11 residues. CDR1 ENHRY and CDR2 SYGVKD come from the germline V gene. Written as DNA, the CDR3 is TGTGCCACGGGACAGGGAAATGAGCAGTTCTTC. This codes for CATGQGNEQFF.

The gene calls are TRBV7-9 and TRBJ2-5; TRBD1 matches at 8 bases. The germline gives CDR1 SEHNR, CDR2 FQNEAQ (reference sequence). The CDR3 is 14 residues long. Trimming cost V 1 base and J 7 bases; bases outside gene matches: 5. The CDR3: CASSLGTGLGTQYF. DNA of the CDR3: TGTGCCAGCAGCTTAGGGACAGGGCTAGGGACCCAGTACTTC. Complete variable domain (other parts from reference TRBV7-9 and TRBJ2-5): DTGVSQNPRHKITKRGQNVTFRCDPISEHNRLYWYRQTLGQGPEFLTYFQNEAQLEKSRLLSDRFSAERPKGSFSTLEIQRTEQGDSAMYLCASSLGTGLGTQYFGPGTRLLVL.

CDR3 DNA sequence: TGTGCCAGCAAGGGAGGCCAGGGAGATTACGTACCCTACAATGAGCAGTTCTTC. This translates into CASKGGQGDYVPYNEQFF. The J gene is TRBJ2-1, the V gene TRBV5-6; D might be TRBD2 (6 bases). This CDR3 region has 18 residues. V shed 6 bases and J shed 2 bases, with 24 bases lying between them. Germline CDR1 SGHDT, CDR2 YYEEEE.

The gene calls are TRBV2 and TRBJ1-5; 9 nucleotides align to TRBD1. The V gene's germline CDR1 is SNHLY and CDR2 FYNNEI. This CDR3 region has 15 residues. V shed 2 bases, J shed 4 bases, and the junction held 3 bases outside the gene matches. CDR3 in amino acids: CASSEPGQGNQPQHF. The DNA of the CDR3 is TGTGCCAGCAGTGAACCGGGACAGGGAAATCAGCCCCAGCATTTT. Drawing the rest from reference TRBV2 and TRBJ1-5, the complete variable domain is EPEVTQTPSHQVTQMGQEVILRCVPISNHLYFYWYRQILGQKVEFLVSFYNNEISEKSEIFDDQFSVERPDGSNFTLKIRSTKLEDSAMYFCASSEPGQGNQPQHFGDGTRLSIL.

The rearrangement uses TRBV10-2 and TRBJ2-7, with a weak D call TRBD1 (5 bases). Trimming cost V 8 bases and J 1 base, with 12 bases left between them. The CDR3 runs to 13 residues. The germline CDR1 and CDR2 sequences are WSHSY and SAAADI. This chain's CDR3 is CASGEAGSYEQYF. The CDR3 DNA is TGCGCCAGCGGGGAAGCAGGGTCCTACGAGCAGTACTTC.

There are a few counts of this clone. V is TRBV4-3 and J is TRBJ1-5; possible D gene TRBD1, 5 bases. CDR1 is LGHNA and CDR2 is YSLEER in the germline V gene. Trimming cost V 3 bases and J 7 bases, with 13 bases left between them. The CDR3 is made up of 14 amino acids. In DNA, the CDR3 is TGCGCCAGCAGCCAGGGCAGGGTGAGGCAGCCCCAGCATTTT. This encodes CASSQGRVRQPQHF.

The V gene is TRBV4-1, the J gene TRBJ2-3, with TRBD2 identical over 11 bases. Trimming removed 0 bases from V and 1 base from J; junction bases left unmatched: 15. The CDR3 length is 21 residues. Germline V lookup: CDR1 MGHRA, CDR2 YSYEKL. For the CDR3, the DNA is TGCGCCAGCAGCCAAGAAGGGGGACTAGCGGAGGTCCCCTTTGGCACAGATACGCAGTATTTT. Protein: CASSQEGGLAEVPFGTDTQYF.

This chain joins TRBV5-8 and TRBJ1-3; perhaps TRBD1 as D (5 bases). V was cut by 4 bases and J by 0 bases, with 17 bases left in between. The CDR3 is 17 amino acids. The V gene's germline CDR1 is SGHTS and CDR2 YDEGEE. CDR3 coding DNA: TGTGCCAGCAGCGGGGGGGGGATCCGACTCTCTGGAAACACCATATATTTT. Translating it yields CASSGGGIRLSGNTIYF. The variable domain in full, with the rest retrieved from reference TRBV5-8 and TRBJ1-3, is EAGVTQSPTHLIKTRGQQATLRCSPISGHTSVYWYQQALGLGLQFLLWYDEGEERNRGNFPPRFSGRQFPNYSSELNVNALELEDSALYLCASSGGGIRLSGNTIYFGEGSWLTVV.

The chain employs TRBV10-3 and TRBJ2-6; D is undetermined. The V end was cut by 0 bases, the J end by 0 bases, with 21 bases between. Germline CDR1 and CDR2: ENHRY and SYGVKD. This CDR3 has 21 amino acids. CDR3 protein: CAISESPPWSAIFSGANVLTF. The CDR3 nucleotides are TGTGCCATCAGTGAGTCCCCTCCTTGGAGCGCTATATTCTCTGGGGCCAACGTCCTGACTTTC.

The rearrangement uses TRBV11-2 and TRBJ2-7; D not certain. The CDR3 totals 13 residues. From germline, CDR1 is SGHAT and CDR2 FQNNGV. Trimming left V 1 base short and J 1 base short, with 5 bases between. The CDR3 region has the DNA TGTGCCAGCAGCTTAGCTGTATCCTACGAGCAGTACTTC. This gives the protein CASSLAVSYEQYF.

The V gene is TRBV5-1, the J gene TRBJ2-7; D might be TRBD2 (6 bases). Germline V gives CDR1 SGHRS, CDR2 YFSETQ. Between the trimmed V and J ends, which lost 2 bases and 5 bases, there was a span of 20 bases. The CDR3 sequence is 16 residues long. CDR3 sequence (DNA): TGCGCCAGCAGCTTAGTTAGTCGGGGACTGGGGGACGAGCAGTACTTC. Translated: CASSLVSRGLGDEQYF.

The V call is TRBV28, the J call TRBJ2-5; D not resolved. Germline assignment: CDR1 MDHEN and CDR2 SYDVKM. V was pared by 2 bases and J by 2 bases, with 6 bases between. The CDR3 is 13 residues long. Here the CDR3 DNA reads TGTGCCAGCAGTTTAGAACAGCAAGAGACCCAGTACTTC. As protein: CASSLEQQETQYF. Drawing the rest from reference TRBV28 and TRBJ2-5, the complete variable domain is DVKVTQSSRYLVKRTGEKVFLECVQDMDHENMFWYRQDPGLGLRLIYFSYDVKMKEKGDIPEGYSVSREKKERFSLILESASTNQTSMYLCASSLEQQETQYFGPGTRLLVL.

The rearrangement uses TRBV7-9 and TRBJ1-4; D is ambiguous. Trimming took off 0 bases at V and 8 bases at J, with 7 bases between the two ends. Germline CDR1 SEHNR, CDR2 FQNEAQ (reference sequence). CDR3 length: 13 residues. CDR3 amino acids: CASSLAPQEKLFF. In nucleotides, the CDR3 is TGTGCCAGCAGCTTAGCGCCTCAGGAAAAACTGTTTTTT.